Listed here are 14 T cell receptor beta chains from one sample, sequenced in a study of T cells in Graves' hyperthyroidism and ophthalmopathy. Researchers amplified the TCR beta CDR3 regions from RNA transcripts. The TCR CDR3 was amplified in a first-round RT-PCR using the HTBI primer set. Via MiXCR, TCRdb re-called the multiplex PCR reads, giving one row per CDR3 protein. Altogether fewer than 900,000 distinct CDR3 sequences are present, 16% being singletons, with the ten largest covering 8.4%. Sample: blood. The receptor set was obtained from a man aged 18 to 30 with Graves' hyperthyroidism.

The chain joins TRBV4-1 to TRBJ1-5; D perhaps matches TRBD1 (6 bases). V gave up 2 bases and J gave up 0 bases, with 11 bases separating them. This CDR3 spans 16 amino acids. The germline V gene encodes CDR1 MGHRA and CDR2 YSYEKL. The CDR3 DNA follows: TGCGCCAGCAGCCAACTAGGGGGTTATAGCAATCAGCCCCAGCATTTT. Translated, it gives CASSQLGGYSNQPQHF.

The chain links TRBV2 to TRBJ2-7; perhaps TRBD2 as D (6 bases). Germline V gives CDR1 SNHLY, CDR2 FYNNEI. V was cut by 2 bases and J by 3 bases, with 11 bases left in between. The CDR3 loop spans 14 amino acids. The CDR3 nucleotides read TGTGCCAGCAGTGAATTCGGGAGTCGCTACGAGCAGTACTTC. Translated, it gives CASSEFGSRYEQYF.

This clonotype was counted at least ten times. J is TRBJ2-3 and V is TRBV27; 9 nucleotides align to TRBD2. After removal of 3 bases from V and 6 bases from J, the junction contained 13 bases not matched to a gene. Looked up from germline, CDR1 is MNHEY and CDR2 is SMNVEV (reference sequence). The CDR3 consists of 17 residues. The CDR3 spells CASSFRGGAGGRDTQYF. The CDR3 nucleotides are TGTGCCAGCAGTTTCCGAGGAGGAGCGGGAGGTCGGGATACGCAGTATTTT.

On this clonotype: A read error may be the cause here, since a much bigger clone is one base away. The rearrangement links TRBV2 to TRBJ1-2, with D perhaps matching TRBD1 (5 bases). CDR1 is SNHLY and CDR2 is FYNNEI in the germline V gene. This CDR3 is built from 18 residues. V lost 7 bases to trimming and J lost 3 bases, with 27 bases between them. CDR3 sequence: CASNLTPRGSHIDYGYTF. The CDR3 DNA reads as TGTGCCAGCAACTTAACACCTAGGGGCTCCCATATCGACTATGGCTACACCTTC.

As for this clonotype: A read error is likely here: a far larger clone is one base away. The chain combines TRBV4-2 with TRBJ2-7; 9 nucleotides agree with TRBD1. The CDR3 runs 14 residues. Germline CDR1 reads LGHNA; CDR2 reads YNFKEQ. J lost 5 bases, V lost 4 bases, and 6 bases had no gene match. CDR3 residues: CASSPGTGPNEQYF. The CDR3 DNA reads as TGTGCCAGCAGCCCCGGGACAGGGCCCAACGAGCAGTACTTC.

This clonotype was seen at least ten times. The rearrangement uses TRBV12-3 or TRBV12-4 and TRBJ1-4; no definite D call. This CDR3 has 14 residues. V dropped 1 base and J dropped 8 bases, with 11 bases sitting between them. CDR3 region: CASSLVGPGEKLFF. The CDR3 bases are TGTGCCAGCAGTTTAGTGGGTCCGGGGGAAAAACTGTTTTTT.

The table lists this clonotype with many counts. The rearrangement links TRBV7-8 to TRBJ2-7; D gene uncertain. From germline, CDR1 is SGHVS and CDR2 FQNEAQ. The CDR3 runs 15 residues. Trimming pared 1 base from V and 1 base from J, leaving 11 bases between. This chain's CDR3 is CASSLVLVGSYEQYF. The CDR3 DNA reads as TGTGCCAGCAGCTTAGTCCTGGTAGGGTCCTACGAGCAGTACTTC.

The table lists this clonotype with a few counts. V is TRBV28 and J is TRBJ2-5; a possible D gene is TRBD2 (6 bases). The germline V and J ends were trimmed by 6 bases and 5 bases, with 16 bases remaining between them. This CDR3 region has 14 residues. The V gene's germline CDR1 is MDHEN and CDR2 SYDVKM. The CDR3 DNA is TGTGCCAGCAGCCCCCCCGGGGGAAAGGAGACCCAGTACTTC. Translated, it gives CASSPPGGKETQYF.

The sample holds a few counts of this clonotype. The V and J genes are TRBV5-6 and TRBJ2-2; maybe TRBD2 (6 bases). Germline-derived CDR1 and CDR2 are SGHDT and YYEEEE. The germline V and J ends were trimmed by 3 bases and 6 bases, with 9 bases remaining between them. This CDR3 comprises 13 residues. The CDR3: CASSYPGAGELFF. Here the CDR3 DNA reads TGTGCCAGCAGCTATCCGGGAGCCGGGGAGCTGTTTTTT.

The chain carries TRBV6-1 and TRBJ2-3; D not resolved. The germline V and J ends were trimmed by 5 bases and 2 bases, with 8 bases remaining between them. CDR1 and CDR2 from the germline V gene are MNHNS and SASEGT. The CDR3 has 13 amino acids. The CDR3: CASSTVPTDTQYF. The CDR3 region has the DNA TGTGCCAGCAGTACAGTTCCCACAGATACGCAGTATTTT.

The genes are TRBV7-3 and TRBJ2-2; 15 bases map to TRBD2. The germline V gene has CDR1 SGHTA and CDR2 FQGTGA. The CDR3 runs to 16 residues. J lost 4 bases, V lost 5 bases, and 2 bases had no gene match. The CDR3 spells CASSMGLAGGTGELFF. For the CDR3, the DNA is TGTGCCAGCAGCATGGGACTAGCGGGAGGCACCGGGGAGCTGTTTTTT.

This clonotype was found many times. V gene TRBV27 combines with J gene TRBJ2-2; no clear D. This CDR3 region has 14 residues. Trimming shortened V by 0 bases and J by 3 bases, and 5 bases separated the two germline ends. Germline CDR1 MNHEY, CDR2 SMNVEV (reference sequence). The CDR3 sequence: CASSLSGHTGELFF. The CDR3 DNA reads as TGTGCCAGCAGTTTATCTGGGCACACCGGGGAGCTGTTTTTT.

The genes are TRBV28 and TRBJ2-7, with 9 nucleotides matching TRBD1. Trimming at V came to 8 bases and at J to 2 bases, leaving 13 bases not matched to a gene. This CDR3 has 16 residues. Looked up from germline, CDR1 is MDHEN and CDR2 is SYDVKM. CDR3 in amino acids: CASSGQIRDRAYEQYF. Here the CDR3 DNA reads TGTGCCAGCTCCGGGCAAATAAGGGACAGGGCCTACGAGCAGTACTTC.

Ten or more counts support this clonotype. J is TRBJ2-7 and V is TRBV28; 10 bases align to TRBD2. Trimming at V came to 4 bases and at J to 1 base, leaving 7 bases not matched to a gene. The CDR3 consists of 16 residues. Looked up from germline, CDR1 is MDHEN and CDR2 is SYDVKM. CDR3 in DNA: TGTGCCAGCAGTTGGTTAGCGGGAGGAGAGTCCTACGAGCAGTACTTC. Translation: CASSWLAGGESYEQYF. Drawing the rest from reference TRBV28 and TRBJ2-7, the complete variable domain is DVKVTQSSRYLVKRTGEKVFLECVQDMDHENMFWYRQDPGLGLRLIYFSYDVKMKEKGDIPEGYSVSREKKERFSLILESASTNQTSMYLCASSWLAGGESYEQYFGPGTRLTVT.